A selection of T cell receptor beta chains follows, all from one sample in a study of T cell responses to AZD1222 COVID-19 vaccine. TCRdb's copy holds only in-frame clones and misses some; the assay was immunoSEQ multiplex PCR. The sample yields approximately 180,000 clones, roughly nine tenths seen once. The sample here was peripheral blood, taken on day 0 of AZD1222 vaccination. Receptors originate from an adult in good health. Each CDR3 is given with its conserved first and last residue. The order of the fields is J gene, D gene, clone size, V gene, CDR3 DNA, CDR3 protein. The D gene is left open where the match is weak. Where a row states a size, it is once, few, many or the class of an expanded clone; other rows omit it.

j_call: TRBJ1-4
d_call: NA
clone_size: few
v_call: TRBV6-5
cdr3_nt: TGTGCCAGCAGTTACTCGTCTAATTTCTTCAGCGAAAAACTGTTTTTT
cdr3_aa: CASSYSSNFFSEKLFF

j_call: TRBJ2-3
d_call: NA
clone_size: NA
v_call: TRBV7-9
cdr3_nt: TGTGCCAGCAGCTTAGACAGGGTCGGGAGTCTGTATTTT
cdr3_aa: CASSLDRVGSLYF

j_call: TRBJ1-1
d_call: NA
clone_size: NA
v_call: TRBV28
cdr3_nt: TGTGCCAGCAGTCCACCGAACACTGAAGCTTTCTTT
cdr3_aa: CASSPPNTEAFF

j_call: TRBJ1-5
d_call: NA
clone_size: NA
v_call: TRBV12-3/TRBV12-4
cdr3_nt: TGTGCCAGCAGTTTTGGGATAAATCAGCCCCAGCATTTT
cdr3_aa: CASSFGINQPQHF

j_call: TRBJ1-5
d_call: NA
clone_size: NA
v_call: TRBV6-6
cdr3_nt: TGTGCCAGCAGTTACTCACCCGGGGATCAGCCCCAGCATTTT
cdr3_aa: CASSYSPGDQPQHF

j_call: TRBJ2-1
d_call: NA
clone_size: once
v_call: TRBV30
cdr3_nt: TGTGCCTGGAATCAGCAGTTCTTC
cdr3_aa: CAWNQQFF

j_call: TRBJ2-3
d_call: NA
clone_size: NA
v_call: TRBV28
cdr3_nt: TGTGCCAGCAGCCAACCTGGACCCGTCACAGATACGCAGTATTTT
cdr3_aa: CASSQPGPVTDTQYF

j_call: TRBJ2-1
d_call: TRBD2
clone_size: NA
v_call: TRBV5-1
cdr3_nt: TGCGCCAGCAGCTTACGCGGGGGGGTATACAATGAGCAGTTCTTC
cdr3_aa: CASSLRGGVYNEQFF

j_call: TRBJ1-6
d_call: NA
clone_size: NA
v_call: TRBV3-1/TRBV3-2
cdr3_nt: TGTGCCAGCAGCGAGGGGGGGGCCTTAATTAATTCACCCCTCCACTTT
cdr3_aa: CASSEGGALINSPLHF

j_call: TRBJ1-2
d_call: NA
clone_size: NA
v_call: TRBV28
cdr3_nt: TGTGCCAGCAGTTTATTTCGGGAGGGCTACACCTTC
cdr3_aa: CASSLFREGYTF

j_call: TRBJ1-4
d_call: TRBD1
clone_size: NA
v_call: TRBV18
cdr3_nt: TGTGCCAGCTCACCACCCACAGGGGTAAAACTGTTTTTT
cdr3_aa: CASSPPTGVKLFF

j_call: TRBJ2-5
d_call: NA
clone_size: NA
v_call: TRBV5-4
cdr3_nt: TGTGCCAGCAGCCGCTCAGGGGGGGGCACGGAGACCCAGTACTTC
cdr3_aa: CASSRSGGGTETQYF

j_call: TRBJ2-7
d_call: NA
clone_size: few
v_call: TRBV11-2
cdr3_nt: TGTGCCAGCAGCCTAACACAGGTCTACGAGCAGTACTTC
cdr3_aa: CASSLTQVYEQYF

j_call: TRBJ2-7
d_call: TRBD1
clone_size: NA
v_call: TRBV18
cdr3_nt: TGTGCCAGCTCACCAGTTAGAGGACAGGGGACCGAGCAGTACTTC
cdr3_aa: CASSPVRGQGTEQYF

j_call: TRBJ2-1
d_call: TRBD2
clone_size: NA
v_call: TRBV7-9
cdr3_nt: TGTGCCAGCAGCTTAGAGGGACTAGCGTCCAATGAGCAGTTCTTC
cdr3_aa: CASSLEGLASNEQFF

j_call: TRBJ2-5
d_call: TRBD2
clone_size: NA
v_call: TRBV5-1
cdr3_nt: TGCGCCAGCAGCTTGGATCCAGCGGGGGGAGAGACCCAGTACTTC
cdr3_aa: CASSLDPAGGETQYF

j_call: TRBJ2-1
d_call: NA
clone_size: NA
v_call: TRBV12-2
cdr3_nt: TGTGCAAGTCGCTTCAAGACTAGCGGGAGACCGCGGGAGCAGTTCTTC
cdr3_aa: CASRFKTSGRPREQFF

j_call: TRBJ2-1
d_call: TRBD1
clone_size: NA
v_call: TRBV5-4
cdr3_nt: TGTGCCAGCAGTCCCGGGACAGGGAGCTCCTACAATGAGCAGTTCTTC
cdr3_aa: CASSPGTGSSYNEQFF

j_call: TRBJ1-2
d_call: NA
clone_size: once
v_call: TRBV5-4
cdr3_nt: TGTGCCAGCAGCTTGAGGGACGATGGCTACACCTTC
cdr3_aa: CASSLRDDGYTF

j_call: TRBJ2-5
d_call: NA
clone_size: NA
v_call: TRBV2
cdr3_nt: TGTGCCAGCACCGAGCAGACGGCGGGGACCCAGTACTTC
cdr3_aa: CASTEQTAGTQYF

j_call: TRBJ1-1
d_call: NA
clone_size: NA
v_call: TRBV5-4
cdr3_nt: TGTGCCAGCAGCCTACAGGGTTCAAACACTGAAGCTTTCTTT
cdr3_aa: CASSLQGSNTEAFF

j_call: TRBJ1-1
d_call: NA
clone_size: NA
v_call: TRBV5-5
cdr3_nt: TGTGCCAGCAGCCACCTGGCTTGGAACACTGAAGCTTTCTTT
cdr3_aa: CASSHLAWNTEAFF

j_call: TRBJ2-2
d_call: NA
clone_size: NA
v_call: TRBV11-3
cdr3_nt: TGTGCCAGCAGCCCCAGGGTATCGAACACCGGGGAGCTGTTTTTT
cdr3_aa: CASSPRVSNTGELFF

j_call: TRBJ1-2
d_call: NA
clone_size: NA
v_call: TRBV19
cdr3_nt: TGTGCCAGTAGTATAGGAGGAGATGGCTACACCTTC
cdr3_aa: CASSIGGDGYTF

j_call: TRBJ2-7
d_call: NA
clone_size: NA
v_call: TRBV12-3/TRBV12-4
cdr3_nt: TGTGCCAGCAGTTTGGTGCGTTACGAGCAGTACTTC
cdr3_aa: CASSLVRYEQYF

j_call: TRBJ1-4
d_call: NA
clone_size: NA
v_call: TRBV30
cdr3_nt: TGTGCCTGGAGACCAGATTCATGGGAAAAACTGTTTTTT
cdr3_aa: CAWRPDSWEKLFF

j_call: TRBJ1-2
d_call: NA
clone_size: NA
v_call: TRBV10-3
cdr3_nt: TGTGCCATCAGTGAGACAGTCAACTATGGCTACACCTTC
cdr3_aa: CAISETVNYGYTF

j_call: TRBJ1-3
d_call: NA
clone_size: NA
v_call: TRBV15
cdr3_nt: TGTGCCACCAGCTCGGACCGTAGCTCTGGAAACACCATATATTTT
cdr3_aa: CATSSDRSSGNTIYF

j_call: TRBJ2-5
d_call: NA
clone_size: NA
v_call: TRBV19
cdr3_nt: TGTGCCAGAGGCCAGGATGGGGGCGAGACCCAGTACTTC
cdr3_aa: CARGQDGGETQYF

j_call: TRBJ1-2
d_call: NA
clone_size: once
v_call: TRBV30
cdr3_nt: TGTGCCTGGAGTGACCTGGCGTGGACACCTACTAACTATGGCTACACCTTC
cdr3_aa: CAWSDLAWTPTNYGYTF

j_call: TRBJ1-5
d_call: NA
clone_size: NA
v_call: TRBV18
cdr3_nt: TGTGCCAGCTCACCAACGACAATAAATCAGCCCCAGCATTTT
cdr3_aa: CASSPTTINQPQHF

j_call: TRBJ2-3
d_call: TRBD1
clone_size: NA
v_call: TRBV5-4
cdr3_nt: TGTGCCAGCAGCAGCGGACAGGGGTTCACAGATACGCAGTATTTT
cdr3_aa: CASSSGQGFTDTQYF

j_call: TRBJ1-4
d_call: TRBD1
clone_size: NA
v_call: TRBV6-5
cdr3_nt: TGTGCCAGCAGGACAGGGGGCGCGTCTAATGAAAAACTGTTTTTT
cdr3_aa: CASRTGGASNEKLFF

j_call: TRBJ2-1
d_call: TRBD2
clone_size: NA
v_call: TRBV5-6
cdr3_nt: TGTGCCAGCCTACTAGCGGGAGTAGATAATGAGCAGTTCTTC
cdr3_aa: CASLLAGVDNEQFF

j_call: TRBJ2-1
d_call: TRBD2
clone_size: NA
v_call: TRBV9
cdr3_nt: TGTGCCAGCAGCGCCGACCCGCCGGGACTAGCGGGGGGTGCCTCCTACAATGAGCAGTTCTTC
cdr3_aa: CASSADPPGLAGGASYNEQFF

j_call: TRBJ2-2
d_call: NA
clone_size: NA
v_call: TRBV7-3
cdr3_nt: TGTGCCAGCAGCTTAATGGAGGGGGAGCTGTTTTTT
cdr3_aa: CASSLMEGELFF

j_call: TRBJ2-4
d_call: NA
clone_size: NA
v_call: TRBV10-3
cdr3_nt: TGTGCCATCAGCCTCAGTGGAGGAGATGGAAACATTCAGTACTTC
cdr3_aa: CAISLSGGDGNIQYF

j_call: TRBJ1-3
d_call: TRBD1
clone_size: NA
v_call: TRBV3-1/TRBV3-2
cdr3_nt: TGTGCCAGCAGCCAAGCCCGGACAGGCTCTGGAAACACCATATATTTT
cdr3_aa: CASSQARTGSGNTIYF

j_call: TRBJ2-1
d_call: NA
clone_size: NA
v_call: TRBV6-6
cdr3_nt: TGTGCCAGCAGTCCTCCGGGACTCCGGTATTTCTTC
cdr3_aa: CASSPPGLRYFF

j_call: TRBJ2-3
d_call: NA
clone_size: NA
v_call: TRBV7-3
cdr3_nt: TGTGCCAGCAGCCCCCACCCGGTAGATACGCAGTATTTT
cdr3_aa: CASSPHPVDTQYF

j_call: TRBJ1-1
d_call: NA
clone_size: NA
v_call: TRBV11-2
cdr3_nt: TGTGCCAGCAGCCAGCGACTCGTAGGTCCGGGTCGCTCTGAAGCTTTCTTT
cdr3_aa: CASSQRLVGPGRSEAFF

j_call: TRBJ1-1
d_call: TRBD1
clone_size: NA
v_call: TRBV2
cdr3_nt: TGTGCCAGCAGTGCGGCAGGGGGGAATGCTGAAGCTTTCTTT
cdr3_aa: CASSAAGGNAEAFF

j_call: TRBJ1-1
d_call: TRBD1
clone_size: NA
v_call: TRBV2
cdr3_nt: TGTGCCAGCAGTAAAACGGGACAGCCAAGACTGAACACTGAAGCTTTCTTT
cdr3_aa: CASSKTGQPRLNTEAFF

j_call: TRBJ2-3
d_call: NA
clone_size: NA
v_call: TRBV14
cdr3_nt: TGTGCCAGCAGTAGGGCCGATACGCAGTATTTT
cdr3_aa: CASSRADTQYF

j_call: TRBJ2-3
d_call: NA
clone_size: NA
v_call: TRBV5-8
cdr3_nt: TGTGCCAGCAGCCTCAACCAGCGGACCACAGATACGCAGTATTTT
cdr3_aa: CASSLNQRTTDTQYF

j_call: TRBJ2-2
d_call: TRBD2
clone_size: NA
v_call: TRBV19
cdr3_nt: TGTGCCAGTACCTTAAGGGGTAGCGGGACGGGTGGGGAGCTGTTTTTT
cdr3_aa: CASTLRGSGTGGELFF

j_call: TRBJ1-1
d_call: TRBD1
clone_size: NA
v_call: TRBV15
cdr3_nt: TGTGCCACCAGCAGACGGGACAGACAGAACACTGAAGCTTTCTTT
cdr3_aa: CATSRRDRQNTEAFF

j_call: TRBJ1-4
d_call: NA
clone_size: NA
v_call: TRBV7-2
cdr3_nt: TGTGCCAGCAGCAGACTAACAGCCCGTCCAGGTGAAAAACTGTTTTTT
cdr3_aa: CASSRLTARPGEKLFF

j_call: TRBJ2-5
d_call: NA
clone_size: NA
v_call: TRBV5-8
cdr3_nt: TGTGCCAGCAGCTTCAGGTTCCAAGAGACCCAGTACTTC
cdr3_aa: CASSFRFQETQYF

j_call: TRBJ2-3
d_call: NA
clone_size: NA
v_call: TRBV11-3
cdr3_nt: TGTGCCAGCAGCTCTAGGGGAAAAAGCACAGATACGCAGTATTTT
cdr3_aa: CASSSRGKSTDTQYF

j_call: TRBJ1-2
d_call: TRBD1
clone_size: NA
v_call: TRBV7-2
cdr3_nt: TGTGCCAGCAGCTCCCGATCTGCGGGCGCAGGGGGTGGCTACACCTTC
cdr3_aa: CASSSRSAGAGGGYTF

j_call: TRBJ1-5
d_call: TRBD1
clone_size: NA
v_call: TRBV6-6
cdr3_nt: TGTGCCACTACTTTCACGGGGACAGAAGGCAATCAGCCCCAGCATTTT
cdr3_aa: CATTFTGTEGNQPQHF

j_call: TRBJ1-2
d_call: NA
clone_size: NA
v_call: TRBV28
cdr3_nt: TGTGCCAGCAGTTTTGACCCCGGGACGTCCTATGGCTACACCTTC
cdr3_aa: CASSFDPGTSYGYTF

j_call: TRBJ1-2
d_call: NA
clone_size: NA
v_call: TRBV5-5
cdr3_nt: TGTGCCAGCAGCCGCGGAGGGGACTATGGCTACACCTTC
cdr3_aa: CASSRGGDYGYTF

j_call: TRBJ2-3
d_call: NA
clone_size: NA
v_call: TRBV19
cdr3_nt: TGTGCCAGTAGTATGGAGCACTCCACTAGCACAGATACGCAGTATTTT
cdr3_aa: CASSMEHSTSTDTQYF